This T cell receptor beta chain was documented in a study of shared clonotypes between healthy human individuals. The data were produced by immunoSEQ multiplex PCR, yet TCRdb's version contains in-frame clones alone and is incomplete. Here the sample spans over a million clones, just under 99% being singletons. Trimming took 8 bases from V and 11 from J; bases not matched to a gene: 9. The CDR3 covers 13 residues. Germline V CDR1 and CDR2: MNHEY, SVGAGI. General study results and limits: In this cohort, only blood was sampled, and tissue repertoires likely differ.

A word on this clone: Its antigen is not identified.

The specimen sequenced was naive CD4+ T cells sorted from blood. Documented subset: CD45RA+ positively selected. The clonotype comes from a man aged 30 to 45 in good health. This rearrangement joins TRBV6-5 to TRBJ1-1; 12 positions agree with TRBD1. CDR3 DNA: TGTGCCAGCCATCCGGGACAGGGGGCGAGGGCTTTCTTT. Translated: CASHPGQGARAFF.